A selection of T cell receptor beta chains follows, all from one sample in a study of T-cell reconstitution after alpha-beta-depleted transplantation in children. TCRdb re-analysed the PCR reads in MiXCR, keeping a single row per CDR3 protein. The profile shows roughly 100,000 distinct CDR3 sequences, about 6% of them singletons. The specimen was PBMCs, mostly from graft donor cells, collected 60 days after TCRalphabeta/CD19-depleted stem cell transplant. Receptors were obtained from a female patient aged 2-10 years who had a stem cell transplant for Fanconi anemia, so the T cells may come from the graft donor. The CDR3 runs from the conserved cysteine through the conserved F or W. D genes are given only for firm matches. Clone sizes are given selectively: once, few, many, or a class where the clone is expanded.

j_call clone_size d_call cdr3_length v_call cdr3_aa cdr3_nt
TRBJ2-1 many - 14 TRBV6-5 CASSYSSGHNEQFF TGTGCCAGCAGTTACTCGTCCGGGCACAATGAGCAGTTCTTC
TRBJ2-1 few TRBD2 20 TRBV7-3 CASSLTLIASSGSSYNEQFF TGTGCCAGCAGCTTAACGTTAATAGCGTCTAGCGGGAGCTCCTACAATGAGCAGTTCTTC
TRBJ2-7 many - 16 TRBV19 CASSIDLRLLTYEQYF TGTGCCAGTAGTATAGATCTGCGACTACTAACCTACGAGCAGTACTTC
TRBJ2-7 many TRBD2 18 TRBV2 CASSVSGGPTLSSYEQYF TGTGCCAGCAGTGTTAGCGGGGGCCCAACCTTAAGCTCCTACGAGCAGTACTTC
TRBJ2-7 - TRBD2 15 TRBV20-1 CSARVLTGGRNEQYF TGCAGTGCTAGAGTGCTGACGGGGGGGCGAAACGAGCAGTACTTC
TRBJ2-3 - TRBD1 14 TRBV20-1 CSASRTGLTDTQYF TGCAGTGCTAGCCGGACAGGCCTCACAGATACGCAGTATTTT
TRBJ2-1 many TRBD2 15 TRBV9 CASSVTSGTYNEQFF TGTGCCAGCAGCGTAACTAGCGGAACCTACAATGAGCAGTTCTTC
TRBJ2-5 few TRBD2 13 TRBV5-4 CASTPPGGETQYF TGTGCCAGTACCCCTCCGGGAGGAGAGACCCAGTACTTC
TRBJ1-6 many TRBD1 15 TRBV5-1 CASSSGGTANSPLHF TGCGCCAGCAGCTCCGGTGGGACAGCTAATTCACCCCTCCACTTT
TRBJ1-6 few - 14 TRBV6-1 CASSRTADGSPLHF TGTGCCAGCAGTCGGACCGCAGACGGTTCACCCCTCCACTTT
TRBJ2-5 many - 16 TRBV7-8 CASSNPGPLKGETQYF TGTGCCAGCAGCAATCCCGGGCCACTCAAGGGAGAGACCCAGTACTTC
TRBJ2-7 few TRBD2 15 TRBV19 CASSMPGLAGYEQYF TGTGCCAGTAGTATGCCGGGACTAGCGGGCTACGAGCAGTACTTC
TRBJ2-3 few - 15 TRBV5-4 CASSPLRENTDTQYF TGTGCCAGCAGCCCCCTCAGGGAAAACACAGATACGCAGTATTTT
TRBJ2-3 many - 13 TRBV5-1 CASSTIGADTQYF TGCGCCAGCAGCACCATCGGGGCAGATACGCAGTATTTT
TRBJ2-3 many TRBD2 17 TRBV5-1 CASSRASSGSAADTQYF TGCGCCAGCAGCCGGGCGTCTAGCGGGAGTGCGGCAGATACGCAGTATTTT
TRBJ1-2 - - 14 TRBV5-1 CASSLQGLNYGYTF TGCGCCAGCAGCTTGCAGGGGTTGAACTATGGCTACACCTTC
TRBJ2-6 many - 16 TRBV20-1 CSARYLQGAGANVLTF TGCAGTGCCCGGTATCTTCAGGGAGCTGGGGCCAACGTCCTGACTTTC
TRBJ2-5 - - 19 TRBV21-1 CAIRATKLAGGLLLEIQYF TGTGCCATCAGAGCCACCAAACTAGCGGGGGGGCTTCTTTTAGAGATCCAGTACTTC
TRBJ1-2 few - 15 TRBV12-3/TRBV12-4 CASSLFLGAGNGYTF TGTGCCAGCAGTTTATTTCTGGGGGCGGGGAATGGCTACACCTTC
TRBJ1-2 many - 13 TRBV5-8 CASSFRDNYGYTF TGTGCCAGCAGCTTTCGGGACAACTATGGCTACACCTTC
TRBJ2-1 many - 14 TRBV7-8 CASSLGNRHNEQFF TGTGCCAGCAGCTTAGGGAATCGTCACAATGAGCAGTTCTTC
TRBJ2-3 many TRBD2 15 TRBV20-1 CSAQVLAGVTDTQYF TGCAGTGCCCAAGTACTAGCGGGAGTCACAGATACGCAGTATTTT
TRBJ2-1 many - 14 TRBV6-4 CATRDTTSYNEQFF TGTGCCACTAGGGACACCACCTCCTACAATGAGCAGTTCTTC
TRBJ2-3 - TRBD1 14 TRBV6-1 CASTRDRVVDTQYF TGTGCCAGCACCAGGGACAGGGTAGTGGATACGCAGTATTTT
TRBJ2-1 - TRBD2 14 TRBV28 CASGTSAGLNEQFF TGTGCCAGTGGGACTAGCGCCGGTTTGAATGAGCAGTTCTTC
TRBJ2-7 - TRBD2 12 TRBV20-1 CSASGGVYEQYF TGCAGTGCTAGCGGGGGGGTCTACGAGCAGTACTTC
TRBJ2-5 many - 15 TRBV25-1 CASSEFRGQQETQYF TGTGCCAGCAGTGAATTCCGGGGACAACAAGAGACCCAGTACTTC
TRBJ2-3 many TRBD2 16 TRBV7-9 CASSRRSGTSEDTQYF TGTGCCAGCAGCCGACGCTCCGGGACTAGCGAAGATACGCAGTATTTT
TRBJ2-6 many - 17 TRBV6-5 CASSYSRGLAGANVLTF TGTGCCAGCAGTTACTCGAGAGGGCTCGCTGGGGCCAACGTCCTGACTTTC
TRBJ2-2 many TRBD2 17 TRBV4-2 CASSHTAGDQNTGELFF TGTGCCAGCAGCCACACAGCGGGAGACCAGAACACCGGGGAGCTGTTTTTT
TRBJ1-3 many - 14 TRBV28 CASRIRSSGNTIYF TGTGCCAGCAGGATCAGGTCTTCTGGAAACACCATATATTTT
TRBJ2-1 many TRBD2 21 TRBV5-1 CASSLVGLAVVSLSSYNEQFF TGCGCCAGCAGCTTGGTCGGACTAGCGGTAGTCTCGCTAAGCTCCTACAATGAGCAGTTCTTC
TRBJ2-7 - - 13 TRBV13 CASSLSQGYEQYF TGTGCCAGCAGCTTAAGTCAGGGGTACGAGCAGTACTTC
TRBJ2-7 many TRBD1 13 TRBV29-1 CSVRQGLTSEQYF TGCAGCGTCCGACAGGGTTTAACGAGCGAGCAGTACTTC
TRBJ1-2 many - 14 TRBV7-8 CASRHDRGSDGYTF TGTGCCAGCAGACACGACCGGGGGAGCGATGGCTACACCTTC
TRBJ2-2 few - 14 TRBV4-1 CASSRQRNTGELFF TGCGCCAGCAGCCGACAGAGGAACACCGGGGAGCTGTTTTTT
TRBJ2-3 - TRBD2 15 TRBV7-9 CASSLAASGGFTQYF TGTGCCAGCAGCTTAGCGGCTAGCGGGGGGTTTACGCAGTATTTT